This T cell receptor beta chain stems from a study of cytomegalovirus exposure and HLA in healthy donors (dated by TCRdb to 2016 to 2017). Regarding the complete study: In an earlier analysis of 550 to 750 of the donors, 250 to 300 Gb of sequence data and 90 million to 130 million unique TCR beta sequences from about 179 million T cells were reported. An early release that covered about 600 HLA-typed donors contained approximately 300 gigabases of sequencing data and approximately 85 million unique TCR sequences. Of the roughly 410 genotyped donors, 65% to 90% were placed in the genetic ancestry cluster associated with self-reported Caucasian donors. The study aimed to test whether signatures of past pathogen exposure could be identified by cataloging public T cell receptors. The study used immunosequencing to profile the T cell repertoires of about 670 subjects and linked those repertoires to cytomegalovirus serostatus. A separate validation cohort of some 130 different subjects was used in addition to the 666-subject first cohort. To predict cytomegalovirus infection status, the study combined high-throughput TCR immunosequencing, statistical association of individual TCRs with disease status, and machine learning. In a later analysis, previously published TCR beta repertoires from hundreds of donors were re-analyzed and high-resolution HLA genotyping was added so that TCR occurrence patterns could be studied. Rather than using new phenotypic data, the later analysis identified candidate immune exposures from TCR beta sequences and from how often those sequences occurred across donors. To decide whether each TCR beta V gene segment behaved as functional or pseudogenic, an earlier analysis of several hundred of the donors relied on high-throughput TCR beta sequencing. Donor age, sex, ethnicity and CMV serostatus were compiled alongside the repertoire data. A later genetic analysis used genome-wide SNP genotypes for about three fifths of the roughly 700 donors, treating that subset as a discovery cohort. All discovery cohort repertoires had been generated on a single sequencing platform. HLA typing covered class I and class II loci at four-digit resolution. The number of typed donors differed by locus: about 620-640 for A, B, C, DRB1 and DQB1; 500 to 550 for DQA1; 600 to 610 for DPA1; and roughly 450 for DPB1. Because of strong linkage in the cohort, roughly five DR-DQ haplotypes were treated as single units for association and clustering. Among some 410 genotyped donors of the cohort, an average of around 250,000 unique TCR beta nucleotide sequences was sequenced per donor, of which approximately 19% were non-productive.

To prepare the library, the immunoSEQ multiplex PCR assay was applied. The multiplex PCR relied on a mix of 60 forward primers for TCR Vbeta segments and 13 reverse primers for TCR Jbeta segments. The CDR3 region of rearranged TCR beta genes was amplified from genomic DNA by a multiplex PCR assay. The amplified TCR beta libraries were sequenced on the Illumina HiSeq System as 87-base-pair reads. From the authors' description of their analysis: A later analysis counted tens of millions of unique TCR beta chains across the 550 to 700 repertoires, and some 11 million of these chains were shared by at least two donors. To remove PCR and sequencing errors, raw reads were error-corrected and collapsed into unique sequences using a nearest-neighbor algorithm that merged closely related sequences. V, D and J gene segments were assigned by aligning CDR3 sequences to IMGT reference sequences. For a sequence to be retained, a match of at least six nucleotides was required to both a V gene segment and a J gene segment. A rearrangement was called productive if the CDR3 had no stop codons and remained in frame with V and J, and every other rearrangement was called non-productive. Following IMGT convention, CDR3 was defined as the stretch from the second conserved V-encoded cysteine up to the conserved J-encoded phenylalanine. In an earlier analysis of 550 to 650 of the donors, sequences lacking an unambiguous match to a single V gene segment were excluded. An earlier analysis of a few hundred of the donors classified V segments as functional when productive rearrangements were above 56.7% and as segregating when the standard deviation between donors was above 5%. A statistical classification framework was built to diagnose cytomegalovirus status from the catalog of TCR beta chain sequences. V and J gene assignment, in a later analysis, came from comparing TCR nucleotide sequences with IMGT/GENE-DB human TR gene sequences. Using the TCRdist pipeline, a later analysis assigned CDR3 sequences along with most-parsimonious VDJ recombination scenarios. In a later analysis, every TCR beta chain was defined by the combination of its CDR3 amino acid sequence and its V-gene family, and reads without a unique V-gene family were dropped. As a way to deal with suspected cross-contamination and a sequencing artifact, a later analysis dropped over 550 nucleotide sequences that were highly shared and had low generation probability. In a later analysis, a clonal expansion index for each public chain was calculated from normalized within-repertoire ranks of inferred template counts. In a later analysis, generation probabilities were computed with a VDJ recombination model fitted to out-of-frame rearrangements, and the resulting probabilities were checked against IGoR. In a later analysis, TCR-TCR, TCR-HLA and TCR-CMV co-occurrence was scored with hypergeometric tests, and a repertoire-size bias correction was applied to TCR pairs. False discovery rates were estimated in a later analysis by permuting HLA or CMV assignments 20 times. A later analysis grouped co-occurring TCRs with DBSCAN, adding TCRdist sequence similarity when clustering within HLA-allele-positive subsets. Co-occurrence clustering excluded repertoires with fewer than 30,000 or more than 120,000 public chains, plus five with anomalous nucleotide sharing. In TCRdb, the immuneACCESS table is reduced to in-frame sequences with V and J assigned. These tables do not hold every clone; where another copy was compared, an unresolved V gene accounts for under half, and the others remain unexplained. From that table come the V and J calls and clone size; the DNA was used to work out D and trimming. The sample table holds about 130,000 clones, of which about two thirds were seen once. Roughly 3% of the sample is in the top ten clones.

In total, approximately 700 healthy bone marrow donors made up the cohort. At the time of sampling, every cohort member was nominally healthy, though immune exposures that went unrecorded were likely present. Of the approximately 700 cohort members, approximately 300 had positive CMV serostatus and fewer than 450 had negative CMV serostatus, and CMV serostatus was not recorded for the donor. Every donor gave a peripheral blood sample, and the peripheral blood mononuclear cells from that sample were used for TCR beta sequencing. The Qiagen DNeasy Blood Extraction Kit was used to extract genomic DNA from the blood cell samples. CDR3 length: 15 amino acids, cysteine to phenylalanine. Just the 45-base CDR3 DNA is kept, in frame starting at base 1. The junction shows trimming of 5 bases on V and 9 bases on J, plus 20 bases between the germline ends. CDR1 and CDR2 were assigned from the germline V gene as MNHNS and SASEGT.

Broad study findings and their caveats: Most CMV-associated TCR beta chains appeared to be HLA-restricted in a later analysis, and the HLA associations seemed to be driven largely by CMV exposure. The earlier analysis of 587 of the donors excluded about 16 rarely observed V segments, including chromosome 9 orphons, because counts were too low. Some IMGT-functional V segments, including TRBV6-2 and TRBV6-3, could not be distinguished by the 87-base-pair reads and were therefore excluded. Specific HLA alleles were associated with 15,000 to 20,000 TCR beta sequences at a false discovery rate of 0.05 in a later analysis. Most TCR sequences were observed very rarely across donors, whereas some public TCRs were present in many individuals. The classifier was reported to diagnose cytomegalovirus status with high specificity and sensitivity in both the original and validation cohorts. Broadly in line with IMGT annotations, most TCR beta V segments showed up in productive rearrangements about 87% or about 30% of the time in an earlier analysis of several hundred of the donors. The presence/absence analyses assumed that sequencing depth was roughly uniform across donors, and that assumption may not be true. Because HLA typing was unavailable for some donors at each locus, only the typed subset was used in association tests. When HLA alleles, especially DR and DQ, strongly co-occurred, attributing TCR associations to individual alleles was difficult. The study gave a list of under 200 TCR beta chains associated with cytomegalovirus. In a later analysis, TCR association rates were found to vary across HLA loci, with the most associated TCRs seen for DRB1 alleles and the fewest for HLA-C alleles. A later genetic analysis reported fewer N-insertions in productive TCRs among donors in an Asian-associated ancestry cluster than the roughly 640-donor mean. Linkage disequilibrium might explain the correlated functional status among segregating V segments, but an unknown experimental factor could not be excluded. In a later analysis, HLA-associated TCR beta chains were found to be more clonally expanded and to have lower generation probabilities than equally common non-associated chains. V-gene and J-gene trimming of TCR beta chains was associated with a missense DCLRE1C variant in a later genetic analysis, and the association was replicated in an independent cohort. For the cohort, immune exposure information was limited to CMV serostatus. In vitro tests confirmed that three of the cytomegalovirus-associated TCR beta chains recognize cytomegalovirus antigens. A cluster of highly shared sequence variants was judged likely to represent a technical artifact of the sequencing pipeline. The authors suggested that the approach could potentially be generalized to other disease states and immunological phenotypes. A further reported finding was that TCR beta sequences accurately predicted the HLA-A and HLA-B alleles for most subjects in the first cohort. According to a later analysis, parvovirus B19, influenza, CMV and Epstein-Barr virus appeared linked to several top co-occurrence clusters. The cohort was sequenced for TCR beta chains only, and without alpha or paired-chain data the features that could be detected were limited.

Details on this clone: Its specific antigen is unknown. Base qualities are not at hand, and no much larger clone is one base apart.

Sequencing was carried out using PBMCs. Rearrangement joined TRBV6-1 to TRBJ1-5; D gene: possibly TRBD1, on 6 matching bases. This TCR came from a human donor in good health. The nucleotide sequence reads TGTGCCAGCAGTCTCCCTGGACAGACCTCGGGGCCCCAGCATTTT. This yields the protein CASSLPGQTSGPQHF.